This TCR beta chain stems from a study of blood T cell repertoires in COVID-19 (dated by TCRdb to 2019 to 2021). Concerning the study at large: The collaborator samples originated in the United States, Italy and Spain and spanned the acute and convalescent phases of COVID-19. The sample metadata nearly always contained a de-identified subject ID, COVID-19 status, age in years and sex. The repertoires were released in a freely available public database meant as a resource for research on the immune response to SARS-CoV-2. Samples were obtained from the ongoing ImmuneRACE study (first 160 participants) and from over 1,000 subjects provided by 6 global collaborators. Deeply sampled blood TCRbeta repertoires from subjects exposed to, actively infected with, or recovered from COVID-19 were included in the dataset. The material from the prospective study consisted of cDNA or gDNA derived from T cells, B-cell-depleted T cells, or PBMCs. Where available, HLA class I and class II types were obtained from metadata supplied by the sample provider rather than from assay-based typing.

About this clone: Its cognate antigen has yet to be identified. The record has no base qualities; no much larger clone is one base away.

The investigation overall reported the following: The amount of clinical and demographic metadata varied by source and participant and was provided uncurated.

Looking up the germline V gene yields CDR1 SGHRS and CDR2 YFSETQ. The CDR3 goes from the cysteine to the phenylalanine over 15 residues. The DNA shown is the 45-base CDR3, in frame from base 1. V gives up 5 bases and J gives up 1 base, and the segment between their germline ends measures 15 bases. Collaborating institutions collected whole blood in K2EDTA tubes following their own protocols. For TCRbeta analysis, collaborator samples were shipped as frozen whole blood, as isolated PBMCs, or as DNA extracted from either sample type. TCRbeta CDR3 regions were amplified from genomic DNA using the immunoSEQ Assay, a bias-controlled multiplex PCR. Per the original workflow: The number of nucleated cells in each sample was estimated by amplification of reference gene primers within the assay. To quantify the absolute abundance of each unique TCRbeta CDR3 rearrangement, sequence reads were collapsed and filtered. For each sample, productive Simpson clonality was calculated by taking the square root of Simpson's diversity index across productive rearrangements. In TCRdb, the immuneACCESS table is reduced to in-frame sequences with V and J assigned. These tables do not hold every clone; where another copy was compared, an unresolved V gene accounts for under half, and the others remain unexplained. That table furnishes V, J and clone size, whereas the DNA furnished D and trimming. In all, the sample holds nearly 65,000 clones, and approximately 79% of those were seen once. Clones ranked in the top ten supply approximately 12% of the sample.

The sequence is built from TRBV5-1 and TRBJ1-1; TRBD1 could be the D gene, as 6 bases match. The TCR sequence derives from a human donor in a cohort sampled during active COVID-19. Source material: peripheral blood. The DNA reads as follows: TGCGCCAGCAGGCGACAGGCTGGGGCGAACACTGAAGCTTTCTTT. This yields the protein CASRRQAGANTEAFF.